This T cell receptor (beta chain) was recorded in a study of sequential checkpoint blockade in melanoma. Across the whole study: First-line arms were nivolumab then ipilimumab, or the reverse, randomized 1:1. DNA from around 90 pretreatment tumor samples underwent TCRβ immunosequencing. Matched biopsies came pretreatment and at week 13 for some 22 patients.

This table comes from immunoSEQ multiplex PCR, and its TCRdb copy is limited to in-frame clones, with some not included. The sample contains about 9,600 clones, nearly 25% of which appear only once. There are a few counts of this clone. Treatment defined: randomized to nivolumab then ipilimumab (arm A) or the reverse (arm B). V shed 9 bases and J shed 1 base, with 10 bases lying between them. This CDR3 has 13 amino acids. Germline V gene data show CDR1 as LNHDA and CDR2 as SQIVND (reference sequence). This receptor was taken from a human donor with melanoma. The specimen comprised tumor tissue (inferred from file names), sampled from a patient given nivolumab and ipilimumab in sequence. The rearrangement uses TRBV19 and TRBJ1-3, with a weak D call TRBD1 (5 bases). The CDR3 nucleotides are TGTGCCAGCGCTAGGGGATCTGGAAACACCATATATTTT. Translation: CASARGSGNTIYF.